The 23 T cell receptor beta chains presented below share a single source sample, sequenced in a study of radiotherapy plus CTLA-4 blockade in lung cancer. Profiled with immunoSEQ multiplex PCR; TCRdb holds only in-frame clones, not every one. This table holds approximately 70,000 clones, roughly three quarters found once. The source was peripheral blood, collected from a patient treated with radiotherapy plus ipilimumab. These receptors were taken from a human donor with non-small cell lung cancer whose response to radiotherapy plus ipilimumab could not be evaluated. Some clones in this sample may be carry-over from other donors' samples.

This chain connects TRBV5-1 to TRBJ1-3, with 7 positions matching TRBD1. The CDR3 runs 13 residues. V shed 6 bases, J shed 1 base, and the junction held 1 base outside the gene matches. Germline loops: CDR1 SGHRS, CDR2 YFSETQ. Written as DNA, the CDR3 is TGCGCCAGCAAGACAGGGTCTGGAAACACCATATATTTT. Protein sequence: CASKTGSGNTIYF.

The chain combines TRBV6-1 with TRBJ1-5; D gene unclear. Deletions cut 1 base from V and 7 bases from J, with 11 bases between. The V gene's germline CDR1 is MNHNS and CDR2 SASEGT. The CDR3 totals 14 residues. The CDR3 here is CASSEGGRRQPQHF. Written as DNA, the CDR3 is TGTGCCAGCAGTGAAGGAGGGCGGAGGCAGCCCCAGCATTTT.

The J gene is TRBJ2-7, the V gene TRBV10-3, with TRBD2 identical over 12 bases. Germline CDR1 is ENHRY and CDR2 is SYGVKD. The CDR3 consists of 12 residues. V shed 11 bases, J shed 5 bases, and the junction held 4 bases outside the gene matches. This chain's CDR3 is CAVRTSGDEQYF. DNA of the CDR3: TGTGCCGTAAGGACTAGCGGGGACGAGCAGTACTTC.

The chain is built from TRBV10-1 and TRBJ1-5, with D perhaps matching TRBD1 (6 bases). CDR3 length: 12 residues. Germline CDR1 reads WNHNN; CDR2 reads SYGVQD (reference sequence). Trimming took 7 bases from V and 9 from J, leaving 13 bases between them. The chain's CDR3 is CASNHRVSPQHF. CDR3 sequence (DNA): TGCGCCAGCAATCACAGGGTTTCGCCCCAGCATTTT.

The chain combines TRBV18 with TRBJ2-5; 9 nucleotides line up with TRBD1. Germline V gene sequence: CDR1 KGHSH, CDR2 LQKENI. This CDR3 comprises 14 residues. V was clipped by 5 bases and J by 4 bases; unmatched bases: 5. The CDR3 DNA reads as TGTGCCAGCTCATTACGACAGGGGGGAGAGACCCAGTACTTC. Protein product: CASSLRQGGETQYF.

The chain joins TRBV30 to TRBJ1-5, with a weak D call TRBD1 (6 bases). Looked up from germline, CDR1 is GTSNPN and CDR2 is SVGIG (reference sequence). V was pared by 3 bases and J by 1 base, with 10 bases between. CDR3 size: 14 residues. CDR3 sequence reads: CAWSRTVSNQPQHF. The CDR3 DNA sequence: TGTGCCTGGAGCCGGACAGTCAGCAATCAGCCCCAGCATTTT. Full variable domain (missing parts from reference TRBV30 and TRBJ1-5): SQTIHQWPATLVQPVGSPLSLECTVEGTSNPNLYWYRQAAGRGLQLLFYSVGIGQISSEVPQNLSASRPQDRQFILSSKKLLLSDSGFYLCAWSRTVSNQPQHFGDGTRLSIL.

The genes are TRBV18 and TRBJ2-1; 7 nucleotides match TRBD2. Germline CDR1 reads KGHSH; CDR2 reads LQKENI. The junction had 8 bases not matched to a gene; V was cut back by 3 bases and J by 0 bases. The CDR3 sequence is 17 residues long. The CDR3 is CASSPTGAGVSYNEQFF. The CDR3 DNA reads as TGTGCCAGCTCACCTACTGGGGCGGGGGTCTCCTACAATGAGCAGTTCTTC.

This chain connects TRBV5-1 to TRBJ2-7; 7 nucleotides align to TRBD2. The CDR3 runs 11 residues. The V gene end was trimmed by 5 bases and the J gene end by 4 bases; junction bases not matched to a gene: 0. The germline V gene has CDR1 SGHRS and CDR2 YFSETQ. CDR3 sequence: CASRAGYEQYF. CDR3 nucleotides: TGCGCCAGCAGAGCGGGGTACGAGCAGTACTTC.

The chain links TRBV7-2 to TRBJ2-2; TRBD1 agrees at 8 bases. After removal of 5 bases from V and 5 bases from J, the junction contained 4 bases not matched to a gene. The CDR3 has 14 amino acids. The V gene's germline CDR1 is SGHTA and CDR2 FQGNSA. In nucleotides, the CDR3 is TGTGCCAGCAGCGCGGACAGGGTGACCGGGGAGCTGTTTTTT. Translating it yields CASSADRVTGELFF.

The CDR3 DNA reads as TGTGCCAGCAGCGTAGAAGGGAGGGCGAGCACCATATATTTT. This encodes CASSVEGRASTIYF. V usage is TRBV9 and J usage is TRBJ1-3; D ambiguous. Trimming pared 0 bases from V and 9 bases from J, leaving 13 bases between. Germline V CDR1 and CDR2: SGDLS, YYNGEE. CDR3 length: 14 amino acids.

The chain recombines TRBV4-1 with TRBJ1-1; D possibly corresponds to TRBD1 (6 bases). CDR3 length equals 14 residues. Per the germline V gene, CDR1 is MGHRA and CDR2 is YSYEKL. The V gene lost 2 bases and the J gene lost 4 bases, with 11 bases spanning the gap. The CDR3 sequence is CASSQTGYSTEAFF. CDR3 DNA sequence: TGCGCCAGCAGCCAAACAGGGTACAGCACTGAAGCTTTCTTT.

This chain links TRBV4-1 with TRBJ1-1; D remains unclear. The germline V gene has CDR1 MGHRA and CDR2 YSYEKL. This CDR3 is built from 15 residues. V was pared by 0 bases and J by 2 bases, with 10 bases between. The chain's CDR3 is CASSQEGTVNTEAFF. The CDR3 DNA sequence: TGCGCCAGCAGCCAAGAAGGTACAGTTAACACTGAAGCTTTCTTT.

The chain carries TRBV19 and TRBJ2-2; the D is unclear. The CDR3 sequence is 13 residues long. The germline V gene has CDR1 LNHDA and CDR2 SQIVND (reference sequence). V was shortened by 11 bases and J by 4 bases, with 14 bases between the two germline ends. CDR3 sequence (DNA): TGTGCCCCGGGTCGCCGGCCCACCGGGGAGCTGTTTTTT. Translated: CAPGRRPTGELFF.

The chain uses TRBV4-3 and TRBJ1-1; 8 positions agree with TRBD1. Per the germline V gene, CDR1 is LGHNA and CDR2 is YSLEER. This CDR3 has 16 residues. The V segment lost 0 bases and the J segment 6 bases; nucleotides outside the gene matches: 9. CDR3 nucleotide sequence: TGCGCCAGCAGCCAAGACCTGACAGGGGTCGGGGCTGAAGCTTTCTTT. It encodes CASSQDLTGVGAEAFF.

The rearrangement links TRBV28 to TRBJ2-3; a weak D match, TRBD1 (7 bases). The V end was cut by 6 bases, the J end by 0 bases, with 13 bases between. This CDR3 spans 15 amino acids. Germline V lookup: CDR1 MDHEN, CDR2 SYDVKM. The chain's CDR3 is CASSAGQTSTDTQYF. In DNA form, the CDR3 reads TGTGCCAGCAGCGCGGGACAGACCAGCACAGATACGCAGTATTTT.

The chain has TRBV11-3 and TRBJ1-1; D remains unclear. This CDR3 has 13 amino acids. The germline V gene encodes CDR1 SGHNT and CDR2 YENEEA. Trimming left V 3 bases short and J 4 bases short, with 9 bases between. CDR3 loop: CASSLPGVTEAFF. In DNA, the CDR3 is TGTGCCAGCAGCTTGCCCGGGGTCACTGAAGCTTTCTTT.

CDR3 loop: CASSGAATDTQYF. CDR3 bases: TGTGCCAGCAGTGGGGCGGCGACAGATACGCAGTATTTT. The chain couples TRBV28 to TRBJ2-3, with D possibly being TRBD1 (5 bases). CDR1 MDHEN and CDR2 SYDVKM come from the germline V gene. V lost 5 bases and J 3 bases, leaving 9 bases between the germline ends. The CDR3 is made up of 13 amino acids.

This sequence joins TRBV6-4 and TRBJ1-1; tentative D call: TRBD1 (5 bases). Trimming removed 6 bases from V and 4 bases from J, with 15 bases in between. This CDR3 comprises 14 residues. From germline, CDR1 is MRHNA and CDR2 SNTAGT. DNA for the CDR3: TGTGCCAGCAGAGAAGGGGATCTCTCCACTGAAGCTTTCTTT. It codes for CASREGDLSTEAFF.

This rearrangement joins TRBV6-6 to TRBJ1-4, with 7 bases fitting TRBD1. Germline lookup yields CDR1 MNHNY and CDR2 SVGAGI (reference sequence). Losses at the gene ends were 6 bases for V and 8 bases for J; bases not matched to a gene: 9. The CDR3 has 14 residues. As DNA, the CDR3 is TGTGCCAGCAGAGCCCCCGGGACAGAAGAAAAACTGTTTTTT. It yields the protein CASRAPGTEEKLFF.

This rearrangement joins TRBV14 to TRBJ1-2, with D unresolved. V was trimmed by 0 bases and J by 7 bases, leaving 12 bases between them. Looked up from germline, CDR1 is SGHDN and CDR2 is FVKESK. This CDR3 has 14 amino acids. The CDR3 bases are TGTGCCAGCAGCCAAGAAAGAGGGAGTGGTGGCTACACCTTC. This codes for CASSQERGSGGYTF.

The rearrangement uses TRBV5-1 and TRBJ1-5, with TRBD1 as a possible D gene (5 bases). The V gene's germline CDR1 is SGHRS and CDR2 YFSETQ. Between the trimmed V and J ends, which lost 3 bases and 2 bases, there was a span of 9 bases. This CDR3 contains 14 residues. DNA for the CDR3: TGCGCCAGCAGCTGGGGGGTTGGCAATCAGCCCCAGCATTTT. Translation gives CASSWGVGNQPQHF.

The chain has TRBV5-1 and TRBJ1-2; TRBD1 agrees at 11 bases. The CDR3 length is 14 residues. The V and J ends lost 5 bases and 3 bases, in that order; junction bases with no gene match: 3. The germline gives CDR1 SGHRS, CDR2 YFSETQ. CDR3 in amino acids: CASSPGQGDYGYTF. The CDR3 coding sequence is TGCGCCAGCAGTCCGGGACAGGGGGACTATGGCTACACCTTC.

The chain's CDR3 is CASSFGGQGSTGELFF. CDR3 coding DNA: TGCGCCAGCAGCTTTGGGGGACAGGGGTCCACCGGGGAGCTGTTTTTT. J is TRBJ2-2 and V is TRBV5-1; TRBD1 matches 10 bases. Trimming removed 2 bases from V and 4 bases from J; junction bases left unmatched: 5. CDR3 size: 16 residues. Per the germline V gene, CDR1 is SGHRS and CDR2 is YFSETQ.